Listed here are 3 T cell receptor beta chains from one sample, sequenced in a study of cytomegalovirus exposure and HLA in healthy donors. Libraries were prepared by immunoSEQ multiplex PCR; TCRdb keeps only in-frame clonotypes and omits some of them. The table lists 70,000 to 85,000 clones, about 95% of them singletons. The material sequenced was PBMCs. These receptor sequences come from a woman younger than 35 in good health and CMV-seropositive.

V and J are TRBV27 and TRBJ1-2; D call uncertain. The CDR3 length is 12 residues. CDR1 MNHEY and CDR2 SMNVEV come from the germline V gene (reference sequence). V was cut by 5 bases and J by 2 bases, with 6 bases left in between. CDR3 coding DNA: TGTGCCAGCAGTCCCAGGAACTATGGCTACACCTTC. Protein: CASSPRNYGYTF.

This clone showed up just once. The chain couples TRBV5-1 to TRBJ1-6; TRBD1 aligns across 7 bases. The V and J ends lost 0 bases and 7 bases, in that order; junction bases with no gene match: 4. Germline assignment: CDR1 SGHRS and CDR2 YFSETQ. The CDR3 has 15 residues. CDR3 residues: CASSLDKGANSPLHF. The CDR3 DNA reads TGCGCCAGCAGCTTGGACAAGGGGGCGAATTCACCCCTCCACTTT.

This chain links TRBV7-8 with TRBJ1-1; 8 positions agree with TRBD1. Germline lookup yields CDR1 SGHVS and CDR2 FQNEAQ. Trimming at V came to 0 bases and at J to 4 bases, leaving 16 bases not matched to a gene. The CDR3 is made up of 19 amino acids. The CDR3 coding sequence is TGTGCCAGCAGCTTAGCGCAGTGGTGGGACAGGTACCCAGCCACTGAAGCTTTCTTT. Its protein product is CASSLAQWWDRYPATEAFF.